This TCR beta chain derives from a study of blood T cells in healthy people across ages. Study findings and constraints: Estimates of total diversity, which came from one million sequenced T cells, were considered to be underestimates. Comparison with aged donors showed that long-lived donors had more naive CD4+ cells and higher diversity. Unsorted PBMC input precluded a conclusive naive versus antigen-experienced comparison.

This CDR3 is built from 15 residues. Looked up from germline, CDR1 is MDHEN and CDR2 is SYDVKM. V gave up 2 bases and J gave up 0 bases, with 5 bases separating them. This clonotype was observed many times. The antigen is undetermined. Primers used in a second PCR of about 7 to 11 cycles were a sample-barcoded 5' primer and a J-beta primer mix. Through a template-switch adaptor with 12 random nucleotides, each cDNA molecule received a tag. Each CDR3 protein is one row after TCRdb ran MiXCR on the 5' RACE reads. The sample records about a million distinct CDR3 sequences, just over 50% being singletons. This chain connects TRBV28 to TRBJ2-6; D is ambiguous. The specimen was blood. The TCR sequence derives from a woman aged 60 to 75 in good health. For the CDR3, the DNA is TGTGCCAGCAGTTTACGGAACTCTGGGGCCAACGTCCTGACTTTC. It translates to CASSLRNSGANVLTF. The whole variable domain, remainder taken from reference TRBV28 and TRBJ2-6, is DVKVTQSSRYLVKRTGEKVFLECVQDMDHENMFWYRQDPGLGLRLIYFSYDVKMKEKGDIPEGYSVSREKKERFSLILESASTNQTSMYLCASSLRNSGANVLTFGAGSRLTVL.